This TCR beta chain was recorded in a study of CD8+ T cells in alopecia areata. Germline V lookup: CDR1 LGHNA, CDR2 YSLEER. Losses at the gene ends were 4 bases for V and 1 base for J; bases not matched to a gene: 4. There are 16 residues in the CDR3. This sample's treatment: oral pan-JAK inhibitor, 5-10 mg twice daily. TCR sequencing used cDNA made by reverse transcription of extracted RNA. TCRdb's copy holds only in-frame clones and misses some; the assay was immunoSEQ multiplex PCR. The sample carries roughly 180,000 clones, 40% to 65% recorded once. This clone was found once. Sample: CD8+ T cells sorted from blood, taken at week 24, from a patient treated with tofacitinib. The rearrangement joins TRBV4-3 to TRBJ1-1, with TRBD1 matching 12 bases. The origin of this receptor is a human donor with alopecia areata. CDR3 sequence reads: CASSLGTGGTNTEAFF. CDR3 bases: TGCGCCAGCAGCCTGGGGACAGGGGGCACGAACACTGAAGCTTTCTTT.